This record covers a single T cell receptor beta chain. The data are from a study of cytomegalovirus exposure and HLA in healthy donors. Amplification used 60 Vbeta primers and 13 Jbeta primers. Method: immunoSEQ multiplex PCR; TCRdb's copy keeps in-frame clones and lacks some. The data hold 80,000 to 100,000 clones, with about 67% observed a single time. This CDR3 region has 14 residues. Germline V lookup: CDR1 LNHDA, CDR2 SQIVND (reference sequence). V lost 5 bases, J lost 4 bases, and 14 bases lay in between. Sequenced: PBMCs. The origin of this receptor is a woman under 30 in good health and CMV-seropositive. The chain joins TRBV19 to TRBJ1-1; D gene ambiguous. The CDR3 spells CASSFPVPGTEAFF. CDR3 bases: TGTGCCAGTAGTTTCCCCGTCCCAGGCACTGAAGCTTTCTTT.